One and the same sample provided the 14 T cell receptor beta chains below, sequenced in a study of a mutant IDH1 vaccine in newly diagnosed glioma. Noted time point: week 47, end of study. With topical imiquimod, each dose of the vaccine consisted of 300 ug of mutant IDH1 20-mer peptide. Antigen specificity for these receptors is unknown. Sequenced by immunoSEQ multiplex PCR; TCRdb stores in-frame clones only, minus some. The data show 45,000 to 65,000 clones, less than 70% seen once. Here the sequenced sample was peripheral blood mononuclear cells (PBMCs), taken from a glioma patient whose treatment included an IDH1 peptide vaccine. Every receptor here comes from a man aged 40-50 years with glioma. Some clones in this sample may be carry-over from other donors' samples.

V usage is TRBV5-6 and J usage is TRBJ1-5, with D maybe TRBD1 (5 bases). Germline lookup yields CDR1 SGHDT and CDR2 YYEEEE. Trimming took off 4 bases at V and 3 bases at J, with 11 bases between the two ends. CDR3 size: 14 residues. The chain's CDR3 is CASSLQGNNQPQHF. Written as DNA, the CDR3 is TGTGCCAGCAGCCTCCAGGGAAACAATCAGCCCCAGCATTTT.

This chain uses TRBV7-2 with TRBJ1-2; TRBD1 aligns across 8 bases. The CDR3 extends over 19 amino acids. V dropped 1 base and J dropped 1; count of bases not matched to a gene: 14. Germline V gene data show CDR1 as SGHTA and CDR2 as FQGNSA. As DNA, the CDR3 is TGTGCCAGCAGCTTAGTAGGCCGATCCGGGACAGGTGTTAACTATGGCTACACCTTC. This translates into CASSLVGRSGTGVNYGYTF.

This clone occurred a few times. The J gene is TRBJ2-7, the V gene TRBV6-6, with TRBD2 identical over 9 bases. Looked up from germline, CDR1 is MNHNY and CDR2 is SVGAGI (reference sequence). The CDR3 covers 13 residues. The ends lost 7 bases at V and 1 base at J; junction bases unmatched: 2. The CDR3 sequence: CASKRGESYEQYF. CDR3 coding DNA: TGTGCCAGCAAGCGGGGGGAGTCCTACGAGCAGTACTTC.

J is TRBJ2-7 and V is TRBV7-8; D not certain. Per germline, CDR1 SGHVS and CDR2 FQNEAQ. Trimming took off 6 bases at V and 5 bases at J, with 17 bases between the two ends. This CDR3 region has 14 residues. The CDR3, as DNA: TGTGCCAGCAGGCTCGCCCCCGGGCCGGACGAGCAGTACTTC. Translating it yields CASRLAPGPDEQYF.

The chain employs TRBV6-5 and TRBJ2-3; either TRBD1 or TRBD2 may supply D (5 bases each). CDR3 length equals 13 residues. CDR1 and CDR2 from the germline V gene are MNHEY and SVGAGI. V was shortened by 6 bases and J by 8 bases, with 15 bases between the two germline ends. CDR3: CASRGTAGVTQYF. CDR3 nucleotide sequence: TGTGCCAGCAGGGGGACGGCCGGAGTTACGCAGTATTTT.

The chain joins TRBV5-8 to TRBJ2-7; either TRBD1 or TRBD2 may supply D (5 bases each). This CDR3 contains 14 residues. V lost 0 bases and J lost 6, with 13 bases in between. Germline CDR1 SGHTS, CDR2 YDEGEE. The CDR3 loop reads CASSLGSNGAEQYF. The CDR3 DNA follows: TGTGCCAGCAGCTTGGGATCTAACGGGGCCGAGCAGTACTTC.

The chain is built from TRBV14 and TRBJ1-2; possible D gene TRBD1, 5 bases. This CDR3 region has 13 residues. The V gene lost 4 bases and the J gene lost 4 bases, with 10 bases spanning the gap. Per germline, CDR1 SGHDN and CDR2 FVKESK. The chain's CDR3 is CASSRGGIYGYTF. The CDR3 nucleotides are TGTGCCAGCAGCCGGGGGGGGATCTATGGCTACACCTTC.

The chain recombines TRBV5-6 with TRBJ2-1; TRBD2 matches 9 bases. The CDR3 loop spans 14 amino acids. Germline CDR1 reads SGHDT; CDR2 reads YYEEEE. J gave up 8 bases and V 2 bases, and 5 bases lay outside the gene matches. CDR3 region: CASSFGGGADEQFF. The DNA of the CDR3 is TGTGCCAGCAGCTTCGGCGGGGGGGCGGATGAGCAGTTCTTC.

The rearrangement links TRBV5-1 to TRBJ1-1; D perhaps matches TRBD1 (6 bases). Germline lookup yields CDR1 SGHRS and CDR2 YFSETQ. The CDR3 is 16 residues long. Trimming took 0 bases from V and 3 from J, leaving 15 bases between them. The CDR3 reads CASSLATPGHHTEAFF. CDR3 DNA sequence: TGCGCCAGCAGCTTGGCAACCCCGGGACACCACACTGAAGCTTTCTTT. The complete variable domain, with remaining parts taken from reference TRBV5-1 and TRBJ1-1, reads KAGVTQTPRYLIKTRGQQVTLSCSPISGHRSVSWYQQTPGQGLQFLFEYFSETQRNKGNFPGRFSGRQFSNSRSEMNVSTLELGDSALYLCASSLATPGHHTEAFFGQGTRLTVV.

The rearrangement joins TRBV29-1 to TRBJ2-3, with D unclear. From germline, CDR1 is SQVTM and CDR2 ANQGSEA. This CDR3 is 13 amino acids long. V was shortened by 6 bases and J by 1 base, with 11 bases between the two germline ends. CDR3 in amino acids: CSVKTAGTDTQYF. Written as DNA, the CDR3 is TGCAGCGTCAAAACGGCCGGCACAGATACGCAGTATTTT.

This chain links TRBV7-6 with TRBJ2-3; TRBD2 matches at 12 bases. The CDR3 sequence is 15 residues long. CDR1 and CDR2 from the germline V gene are SGHVS and FNYEAQ. V lost 5 bases to trimming and J lost 2 bases; unmatched junction nucleotides: 2. This CDR3 is CASSGLAGTTDTQYF. For the CDR3, the DNA is TGTGCCAGCAGCGGACTAGCGGGGACCACAGATACGCAGTATTTT.

V usage is TRBV6-1 and J usage is TRBJ2-5; 7 nucleotides match TRBD2. CDR1 MNHNS and CDR2 SASEGT come from the germline V gene. V shed 6 bases and J 5 bases; nucleotides not matched to a gene: 12. This CDR3 contains 15 residues. CDR3 sequence reads: CASRGGGAGTETQYF. CDR3 DNA: TGTGCCAGCAGGGGGGGAGGGGCAGGTACGGAGACCCAGTACTTC.

The chain uses TRBV7-8 and TRBJ1-5, with D unclear. V lost 5 bases, J lost 6 bases, and 14 bases lay in between. The germline gives CDR1 SGHVS, CDR2 FQNEAQ. The CDR3 extends over 14 amino acids. Here the CDR3 DNA reads TGTGCCAGCAGCGTCAGCGCAGCCGTTCAGCCCCAGCATTTT. Translation: CASSVSAAVQPQHF.

V gene TRBV5-1 combines with J gene TRBJ1-2; TRBD1 aligns across 9 bases. This CDR3 region has 15 residues. The J segment lost 4 bases and the V segment lost 4 bases, leaving 8 bases of the junction unmatched. The germline V gene has CDR1 SGHRS and CDR2 YFSETQ. CDR3 nucleotides: TGCGCCAGCAGCATGACAGGGGGAGGGTTCTATGGCTACACCTTC. Translation gives CASSMTGGGFYGYTF. Variable domain in full (rest from reference TRBV5-1 and TRBJ1-2): KAGVTQTPRYLIKTRGQQVTLSCSPISGHRSVSWYQQTPGQGLQFLFEYFSETQRNKGNFPGRFSGRQFSNSRSEMNVSTLELGDSALYLCASSMTGGGFYGYTFGSGTRLTVV.